What follows is one TCR beta chain and its context. Its antigen remains unidentified. The data stem from a study of human T cells and chemical hapten exposure. On the study more broadly: Sensitization applied 2% DPC to approximately 2 cm by approximately 2 cm of upper inner arm skin. Each week of the roughly 22-week study, patients had diphenylcyclopropenone applied to the scalp.

General study points: TCRs at high frequency, those above 1 in 1000, did not change with DPC sensitization. Donors were affected by alopecia, so their immune reaction might vary from that of healthy individuals.

One entry per CDR3 protein, called by TCRdb with MiXCR from the RACE reads. The sample carries about 300,000 distinct CDR3 sequences, around 5% recorded once. The sample's time point: pre-sensitization, week 0. As for treatment: therapeutic diphenylcyclopropenone sensitization with weekly scalp DPC. Unmatched junction bases numbered 4, after V lost 6 bases and J lost 14 bases. Germline V gene data show CDR1 as MNHEY and CDR2 as SVGAGI. The CDR3 covers 11 residues. The rearrangement joins TRBV6-5 to TRBJ2-1, with TRBD2 matching over 10 bases. Sequenced material: whole blood, taken in connection with sensitization to the hapten diphenylcyclopropenone (DPC). This TCR derives from a woman between 18 and 29 years old with alopecia areata. Some clones in this sample may be carry-over from other donors' samples. The CDR3: CASRKSGGEFF. The CDR3 coding sequence is TGTGCCAGCAGAAAGAGCGGGGGGGAGTTCTTC.